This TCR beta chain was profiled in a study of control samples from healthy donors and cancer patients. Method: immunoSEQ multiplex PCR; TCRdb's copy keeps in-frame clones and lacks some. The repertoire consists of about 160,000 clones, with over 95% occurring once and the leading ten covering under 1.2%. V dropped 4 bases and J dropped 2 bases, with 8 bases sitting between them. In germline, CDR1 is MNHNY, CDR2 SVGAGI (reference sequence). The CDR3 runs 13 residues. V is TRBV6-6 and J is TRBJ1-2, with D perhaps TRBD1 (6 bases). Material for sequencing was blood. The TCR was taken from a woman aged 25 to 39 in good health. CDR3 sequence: CASSLDRNYGYTF. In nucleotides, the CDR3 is TGTGCCAGCAGTTTGGACAGAAACTATGGCTACACCTTC.